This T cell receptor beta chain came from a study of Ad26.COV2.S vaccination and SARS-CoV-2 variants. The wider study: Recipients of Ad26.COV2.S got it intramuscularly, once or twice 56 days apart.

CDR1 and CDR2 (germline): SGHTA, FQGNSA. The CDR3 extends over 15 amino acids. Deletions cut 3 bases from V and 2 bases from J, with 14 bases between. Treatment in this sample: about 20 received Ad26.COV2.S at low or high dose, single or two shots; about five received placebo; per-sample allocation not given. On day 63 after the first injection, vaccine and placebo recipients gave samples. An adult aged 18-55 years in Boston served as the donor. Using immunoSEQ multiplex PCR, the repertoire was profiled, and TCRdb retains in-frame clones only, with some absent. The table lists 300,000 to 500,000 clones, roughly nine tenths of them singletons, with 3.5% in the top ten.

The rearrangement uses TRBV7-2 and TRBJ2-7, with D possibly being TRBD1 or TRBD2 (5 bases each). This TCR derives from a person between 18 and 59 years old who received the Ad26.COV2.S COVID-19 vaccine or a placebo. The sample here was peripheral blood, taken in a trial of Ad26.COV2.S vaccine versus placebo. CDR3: CASSFTGALTYEQYF. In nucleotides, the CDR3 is TGTGCCAGCAGCTTCACCGGGGCCCTGACCTACGAGCAGTACTTC.